This T cell receptor beta chain derives from a study of blood T cells in healthy people across ages. Study-wide results and limits: Estimates based on one million T cells were treated as lower bounds.

The V and J ends lost 8 bases and 18 bases respectively, with 8 bases between them. There are 8 residues in the CDR3. CDR1 is SGHTA and CDR2 is FQGNSA in the germline V gene. Then a second PCR, running about 6 to 12 cycles, was carried out with a sample-barcoded 5' primer and a J-beta primer mix. TCRdb reanalysed the 5' RACE reads using MiXCR and keeps one entry per CDR3 protein. The sample consists of around 1,900,000 distinct CDR3 sequences, about 39% of them appearing once. A remark on this clonotype: The antigen is undetermined.

The receptor was isolated from a human donor in good health. Input material: blood. The V and J genes are TRBV7-2 and TRBJ1-6; D gene uncertain. The DNA for the CDR3 is TGTGCCAGCCCCTTTCCCCACTTT. This sequence encodes CASPFPHF.